Below are 16 T cell receptor beta chains sequenced from a single sample in a study of blood T cell repertoires in COVID-19. Some clones are missing from TCRdb's copy, which holds only in-frame ones; the method was immunoSEQ multiplex PCR. The sample contains 250,000 or so clones, around 83% of which appear only once. Material: peripheral blood. The receptors shown here come from a woman between 35 and 50 years old who had recovered from COVID-19.

The chain recombines TRBV11-1 with TRBJ2-7, with 9 nucleotides matching TRBD1. Per the germline V gene, CDR1 is SGHAT and CDR2 is FQDESV (reference sequence). J was trimmed by 6 bases and V by 4 bases; bases with no gene match: 1. This CDR3 spans 12 amino acids. CDR3 in amino acids: CASSSGQGEQYF. The CDR3 DNA sequence: TGTGCCAGCAGCTCGGGACAGGGCGAGCAGTACTTC.

The chain couples TRBV5-1 to TRBJ2-7; D is perhaps TRBD1 (5 bases). The germline gives CDR1 SGHRS, CDR2 YFSETQ. V lost 4 bases and J lost 2, with 19 bases in between. The CDR3 has 16 residues. This CDR3 reads CASSPGRPSVTYEQYF. CDR3 sequence (DNA): TGCGCCAGCAGCCCAGGGCGTCCCTCGGTGACCTACGAGCAGTACTTC.

The chain carries TRBV19 and TRBJ1-1; weak D call: TRBD1 (5 bases). V was trimmed by 6 bases and J by 4 bases, leaving 21 bases between them. CDR3 length: 16 residues. Looked up from germline, CDR1 is LNHDA and CDR2 is SQIVND (reference sequence). The chain's CDR3 is CASSTARGGRGTEAFF. CDR3 DNA: TGTGCCAGTAGCACCGCCCGGGGGGGTAGGGGCACTGAAGCTTTCTTT.

The chain is built from TRBV7-8 and TRBJ2-7; possible D gene TRBD2, 5 bases. The CDR3 is made up of 14 amino acids. The germline V gene has CDR1 SGHVS and CDR2 FQNEAQ. Trimming removed 0 bases at V and 3 bases at J, with 9 bases between. The CDR3 sequence: CASSLAGVDYEQYF. CDR3 coding DNA: TGTGCCAGCAGCTTAGCGGGAGTAGACTACGAGCAGTACTTC.

This chain connects TRBV5-1 to TRBJ2-3; tentative D call: TRBD2 (5 bases). This CDR3 is 15 amino acids long. Germline values: CDR1 SGHRS, CDR2 YFSETQ. Trimming left V 0 bases short and J 0 bases short, with 8 bases between. CDR3 residues: CASSLESGSTDTQYF. Here the CDR3 DNA reads TGCGCCAGCAGCTTGGAGTCGGGGAGCACAGATACGCAGTATTTT.

V and J are TRBV6-2 or TRBV6-3 and TRBJ2-7; possibly TRBD1 for D (5 bases). The germline V gene encodes CDR1 MNHEY and CDR2 SVGEGT. CDR3 length: 13 amino acids. The ends were cut back, 2 bases at V and 3 bases at J, with 8 bases in the middle. CDR3 sequence reads: CASSYSRDYEQYF. In DNA, the CDR3 is TGTGCCAGCAGTTACAGCAGGGACTACGAGCAGTACTTC.

This rearrangement joins TRBV7-9 to TRBJ2-5; D ambiguous. V lost 0 bases to trimming and J lost 3 bases, with 11 bases between them. This CDR3 region has 15 residues. Germline lookup yields CDR1 SEHNR and CDR2 FQNEAQ (reference sequence). The chain's CDR3 is CASSLAIASKETQYF. In nucleotides, the CDR3 is TGTGCCAGCAGCTTAGCGATTGCATCTAAAGAGACCCAGTACTTC.

Here the CDR3 reads CASSPGGGGSPLHF. The CDR3, as DNA: TGCGCCAGCAGCCCTGGGGGAGGGGGTTCACCCCTCCACTTT. The chain joins TRBV5-1 to TRBJ1-6; D perhaps matches TRBD1 (6 bases). The germline V gene has CDR1 SGHRS and CDR2 YFSETQ. CDR3 length equals 14 residues. The V and J ends lost 4 bases and 9 bases respectively, with 14 bases between them.

The chain uses TRBV28 and TRBJ2-7; TRBD1 might be the D (6 bases). This CDR3 is 15 amino acids long. From germline, CDR1 is MDHEN and CDR2 SYDVKM. V gave up 4 bases and J gave up 6 bases, with 19 bases separating them. For the CDR3, the DNA is TGTGCCAGCAGTTCCCCCTCGGGACAAATTAGCGAGCAGTACTTC. It codes for CASSSPSGQISEQYF.

The gene calls are TRBV27 and TRBJ2-1; weak D call: TRBD1 (6 bases). The CDR3 is 15 residues long. Germline V CDR1 and CDR2: MNHEY, SMNVEV (reference sequence). V gave up 0 bases and J gave up 2 bases, with 8 bases separating them. CDR3 in amino acids: CASSLSGTPYNEQFF. CDR3 in DNA: TGTGCCAGCAGTTTATCCGGGACACCCTACAATGAGCAGTTCTTC.

The chain has TRBV5-1 and TRBJ1-1; 7 bases are a match to TRBD1. V was pared by 0 bases and J by 1 base, with 3 bases of the junction left unmatched. CDR3 length equals 15 residues. Germline V CDR1 and CDR2: SGHRS, YFSETQ. This CDR3 reads CASSLEGQKNTEAFF. CDR3 nucleotides: TGCGCCAGCAGCTTGGAGGGACAGAAGAACACTGAAGCTTTCTTT. Full variable domain (missing parts from reference TRBV5-1 and TRBJ1-1): KAGVTQTPRYLIKTRGQQVTLSCSPISGHRSVSWYQQTPGQGLQFLFEYFSETQRNKGNFPGRFSGRQFSNSRSEMNVSTLELGDSALYLCASSLEGQKNTEAFFGQGTRLTVV.

The V call is TRBV19, the J call TRBJ1-5, with D hard to call. The CDR3 is 14 residues long. Germline V CDR1 and CDR2: LNHDA, SQIVND (reference sequence). V was pared by 11 bases and J by 0 bases, with 14 bases between. The CDR3 DNA is TGTGCCGCTAGCCGACAAAATAGCAATCAGCCCCAGCATTTT. The encoded protein is CAASRQNSNQPQHF.

The genes are TRBV30 and TRBJ2-7; the match to TRBD1 covers 8 bases. Germline loops: CDR1 GTSNPN, CDR2 SVGIG (reference sequence). J was trimmed by 5 bases and V by 3 bases; bases with no gene match: 15. The CDR3 has 16 residues. The CDR3 nucleotides are TGTGCCTGGAGCGACGTACATCAGGGGGCTATTGACGAGCAGTACTTC. Translating it yields CAWSDVHQGAIDEQYF.

The genes are TRBV4-1 and TRBJ2-1, with 9 bases lining up with TRBD2. The germline CDR1 and CDR2 sequences are MGHRA and YSYEKL. After removal of 2 bases from V and 5 bases from J, the junction contained 7 bases not matched to a gene. The CDR3 consists of 16 residues. CDR3 in DNA: TGCGCCAGCAGCCAAAGGTCTAGCGGGGTGAACAATGAGCAGTTCTTC. This sequence encodes CASSQRSSGVNNEQFF.

The genes are TRBV6-5 and TRBJ2-1; TRBD1 agrees at 11 bases. Trimming took 4 bases from V and 6 from J; bases not matched to a gene: 5. The length of the CDR3 is 15 residues. The V gene's germline CDR1 is MNHEY and CDR2 SVGAGI. The CDR3 loop reads CASSWDRGIINEQFF. The DNA of the CDR3 is TGTGCCAGCAGTTGGGACAGGGGGATTATCAATGAGCAGTTCTTC.

The CDR3 loop is CASSALPGVKSHYGYTF. In DNA, the CDR3 is TGTGCCAGCAGTGCTCTCCCAGGGGTTAAGTCCCACTATGGCTACACCTTC. The chain has TRBV2 and TRBJ1-2, with D possibly matching TRBD1 (6 bases). This CDR3 comprises 17 residues. Germline V gene sequence: CDR1 SNHLY, CDR2 FYNNEI. The ends were cut back, 4 bases at V and 3 bases at J, with 21 bases in the middle.